This T cell receptor beta chain was identified in a study of cytomegalovirus exposure and HLA in healthy donors. Overall study context: A preliminary data release comprised about 85 million unique TCRs obtained from HLA-typed donors. Whole-study findings and limits: TCR beta chains associated with HLA were, in a later analysis, more clonally expanded than equally common others.

The J segment lost 4 bases and the V segment lost 6 bases, leaving 3 bases of the junction unmatched. The CDR3 consists of 14 residues. The V gene's germline CDR1 is KGHSH and CDR2 LQKENI. PCR used 60 Vbeta primers and 13 Jbeta primers. Only in-frame clones appear in the TCRdb table, and some are missing; sequencing was by immunoSEQ multiplex PCR. This sample has 170,000 or so clones, with roughly four fifths found just once. In regard to this clone: Antigen: not known.

The receptor's source is a man aged 45 to 65 in good health and CMV-seronegative. Sequencing was carried out using PBMCs. The rearrangement uses TRBV18 and TRBJ1-4, with 9 nucleotides matching TRBD1. This chain's CDR3 is CASSRGQGNEKLFF. In nucleotides, the CDR3 is TGTGCCAGCTCTAGGGGACAGGGTAATGAAAAACTGTTTTTT.